This note documents a single T cell receptor beta chain sequence. V trimming: 4 bases; J trimming: 1 base; junction bases outside the gene matches: 6. Germline lookup yields CDR1 GTSNPN and CDR2 SVGIG (reference sequence). This CDR3 has 14 residues. These data originate in a study of shared clonotypes between healthy human individuals. This table comes from immunoSEQ multiplex PCR, and its TCRdb copy is limited to in-frame clones, with some not included. The sample has 640,000 or so clones; about two thirds are singletons. The genes are TRBV30 and TRBJ2-5; 7 bases fit TRBD2. This TCR derives from a woman aged 25 to 39 in good health. The specimen sequenced was memory CD4+ T cells sorted from blood. Subset denoted: CD45RA-negative fraction. The CDR3 here is CAWIRGDSQETQYF. In DNA, the CDR3 is TGTGCCTGGATTCGGGGGGACTCCCAAGAGACCCAGTACTTC.